The rows below give T cell receptor beta chains drawn from one sample of a study of post-analysis software for immune sequencing data. TCRdb re-called the PCR reads with MiXCR, one entry per CDR3 protein. The sample has approximately 630,000 distinct CDR3 sequences; approximately 60% are singletons. Sequencing was performed on blood. These receptors were taken from a girl aged 2 to 9 with multiple sclerosis. Both conserved end residues are part of each CDR3. D genes are given only for firm matches. Size is omitted from some rows. Given values are once, few, many or a class for expanded clones.

CDR3nt	CDR3aa	v_gene	j_gene	abundance	d_gene
TGCAGCGTTGAAGTGGGAGGTATCCACGAGCAGTACTTC	CSVEVGGIHEQYF	TRBV29-1	TRBJ2-7	few	-
TGTGCCAGCAGTACCCAGACTAGCACAGATACGCAGTATTTT	CASSTQTSTDTQYF	TRBV6-2/TRBV6-3	TRBJ2-3	few	-
TGTGCCAGCAGTCCCGATCCCCGTAGGAGTCCTGCTACTAATGAAAAACTGTTTTTT	CASSPDPRRSPATNEKLFF	TRBV12-3/TRBV12-4	TRBJ1-4	-	-
TGTGCCAGCAGCTCTCCGACAGGGACGGATACGCAGTATTTT	CASSSPTGTDTQYF	TRBV13	TRBJ2-3	-	TRBD1
TGTGCCAGCAGCCCACTTGACCTCACTAGCGGGAGCACAGATACGCAGTATTTT	CASSPLDLTSGSTDTQYF	TRBV7-9	TRBJ2-3	-	TRBD2
TGCGCCAGCAGCTTGTCAGATAGAGGAGACACTGAAGCTTTCTTT	CASSLSDRGDTEAFF	TRBV5-1	TRBJ1-1	-	-
TGCAGTGCTAGAGTCCTCCGGGACGGGTTCACAGATACGCAGTATTTT	CSARVLRDGFTDTQYF	TRBV20-1	TRBJ2-3	-	-
TGTGCCAGCAGCCCTAGAGGGGGGGCCGCCTACAATGAGCAGTTCTTC	CASSPRGGAAYNEQFF	TRBV7-2	TRBJ2-1	-	-
TGTGCCATCAGTGGGTGGGACTCCTACGAGCAGTACTTC	CAISGWDSYEQYF	TRBV10-3	TRBJ2-7	-	-
TGCAGCGTTGAGGACGGGGGAATAGGCGACACTGAAGCTTTCTTT	CSVEDGGIGDTEAFF	TRBV29-1	TRBJ1-1	few	-
TGTGCCAGCAGCAAAGTGGGGACTAGCGGGAGTACCCATGAGCAGTTCTTC	CASSKVGTSGSTHEQFF	TRBV7-3	TRBJ2-1	few	TRBD2
TGTGCCAGCAGCTTGGCCGGGACCCGCGGCTACACCTTC	CASSLAGTRGYTF	TRBV5-6	TRBJ1-2	few	-
TGTGCCAGCAGCTATAGGACCAGCTACAATCAGCCCCAGCATTTT	CASSYRTSYNQPQHF	TRBV5-6	TRBJ1-5	-	-
TGCAGTGCTAGAGAAGGGGCCCCCTATGGCTACACCTTC	CSAREGAPYGYTF	TRBV20-1	TRBJ1-2	-	-